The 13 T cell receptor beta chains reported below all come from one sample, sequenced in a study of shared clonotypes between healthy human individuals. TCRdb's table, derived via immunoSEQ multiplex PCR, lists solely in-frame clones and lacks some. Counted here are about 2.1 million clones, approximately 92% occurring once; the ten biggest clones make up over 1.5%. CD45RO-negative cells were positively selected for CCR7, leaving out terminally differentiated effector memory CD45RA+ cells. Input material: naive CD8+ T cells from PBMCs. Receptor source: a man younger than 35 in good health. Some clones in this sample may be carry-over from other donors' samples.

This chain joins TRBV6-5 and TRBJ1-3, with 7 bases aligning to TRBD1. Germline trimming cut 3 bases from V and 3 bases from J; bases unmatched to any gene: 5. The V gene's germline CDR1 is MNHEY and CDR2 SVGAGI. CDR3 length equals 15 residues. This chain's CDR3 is CASSYYRGRGNTIYF. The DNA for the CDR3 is TGTGCCAGCAGTTATTACAGGGGTCGTGGAAACACCATATATTTT.

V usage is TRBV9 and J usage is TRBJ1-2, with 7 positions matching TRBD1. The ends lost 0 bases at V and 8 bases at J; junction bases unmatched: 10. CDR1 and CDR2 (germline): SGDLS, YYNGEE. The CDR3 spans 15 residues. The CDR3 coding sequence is TGTGCCAGCAGCGTAGACCTCGGGAAGGGACAGGGCTACACCTTC. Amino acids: CASSVDLGKGQGYTF.

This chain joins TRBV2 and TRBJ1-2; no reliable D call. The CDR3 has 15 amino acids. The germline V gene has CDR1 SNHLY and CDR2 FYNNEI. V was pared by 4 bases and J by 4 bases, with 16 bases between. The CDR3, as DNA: TGTGCCAGCAGTGCCGGGCACAAGAGACGCTATGGCTACACCTTC. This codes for CASSAGHKRRYGYTF.

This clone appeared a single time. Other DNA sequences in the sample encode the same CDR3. This CDR3 reads CASSLSPDYEQYF. CDR3 sequence (DNA): TGTGCCAGCAGCTTATCGCCGGACTACGAGCAGTACTTC. V and J are TRBV7-9 and TRBJ2-7; D unclear. This CDR3 is 13 amino acids long. The V end lost 2 bases, the J end lost 3 bases, and 8 bases lay between the germline ends. CDR1 SEHNR and CDR2 FQNEAQ come from the germline V gene (reference sequence).

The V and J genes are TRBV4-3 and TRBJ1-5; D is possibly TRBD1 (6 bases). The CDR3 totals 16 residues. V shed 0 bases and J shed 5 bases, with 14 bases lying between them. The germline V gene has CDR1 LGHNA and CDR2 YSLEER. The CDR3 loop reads CASSQEADRSDQPQHF. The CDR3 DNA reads TGCGCCAGCAGCCAAGAGGCTGACAGGAGTGATCAGCCCCAGCATTTT.

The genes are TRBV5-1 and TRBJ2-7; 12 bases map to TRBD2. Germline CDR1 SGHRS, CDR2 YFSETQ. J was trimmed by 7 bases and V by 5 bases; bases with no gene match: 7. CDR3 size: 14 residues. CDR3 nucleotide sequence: TGCGCCAGCAGGTCTAGCGGGAGGGCCAGTGAGCAGTACTTC. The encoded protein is CASRSSGRASEQYF.

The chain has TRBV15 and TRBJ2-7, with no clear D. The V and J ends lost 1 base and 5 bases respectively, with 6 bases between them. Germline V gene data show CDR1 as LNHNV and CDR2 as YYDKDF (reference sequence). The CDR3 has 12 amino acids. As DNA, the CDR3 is TGTGCCACCAGCAGAGTACATCACGAGCAGTACTTC. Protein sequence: CATSRVHHEQYF.

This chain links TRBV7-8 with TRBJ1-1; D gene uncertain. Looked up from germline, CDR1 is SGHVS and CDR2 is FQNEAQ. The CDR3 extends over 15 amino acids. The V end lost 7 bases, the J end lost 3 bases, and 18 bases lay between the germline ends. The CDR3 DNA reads TGTGCCAGCACCATCTTTGGGGTAGGGTACACTGAAGCTTTCTTT. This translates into CASTIFGVGYTEAFF.

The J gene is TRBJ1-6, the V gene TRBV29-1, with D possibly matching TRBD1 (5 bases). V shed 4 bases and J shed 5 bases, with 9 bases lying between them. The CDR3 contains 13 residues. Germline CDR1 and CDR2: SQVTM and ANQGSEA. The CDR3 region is CSVVVRDNSPLHF. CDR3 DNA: TGCAGCGTTGTGGTCAGGGATAATTCACCCCTCCACTTT. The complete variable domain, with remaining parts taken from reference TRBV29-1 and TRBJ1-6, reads SAVISQKPSRDICQRGTSLTIQCQVDSQVTMMFWYRQQPGQSLTLIATANQGSEATYESGFVIDKFPISRPNLTFSTLTVSNMSPEDSSIYLCSVVVRDNSPLHFGNGTRLTVT.

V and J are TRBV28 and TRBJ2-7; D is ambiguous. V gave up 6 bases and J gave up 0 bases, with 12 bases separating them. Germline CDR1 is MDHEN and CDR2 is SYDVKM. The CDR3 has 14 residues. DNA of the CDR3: TGTGCCAGCAGCCCGGTCGGGTACTCCTACGAGCAGTACTTC. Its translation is CASSPVGYSYEQYF.

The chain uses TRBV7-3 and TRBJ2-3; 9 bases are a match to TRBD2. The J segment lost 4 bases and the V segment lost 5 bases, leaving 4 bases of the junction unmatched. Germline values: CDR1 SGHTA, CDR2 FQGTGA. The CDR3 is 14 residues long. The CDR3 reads CASSIAGDPDTQYF. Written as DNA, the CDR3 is TGTGCCAGCAGCATAGCGGGAGATCCAGATACGCAGTATTTT.

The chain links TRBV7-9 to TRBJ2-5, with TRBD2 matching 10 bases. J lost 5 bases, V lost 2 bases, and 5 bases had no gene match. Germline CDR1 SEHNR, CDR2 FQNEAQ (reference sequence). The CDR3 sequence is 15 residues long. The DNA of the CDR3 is TGTGCCAGCAGCTTAACTAGCGGGATTCGGGAGACCCAGTACTTC. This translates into CASSLTSGIRETQYF. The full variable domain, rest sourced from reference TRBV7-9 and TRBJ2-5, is DTGVSQNPRHKITKRGQNVTFRCDPISEHNRLYWYRQTLGQGPEFLTYFQNEAQLEKSRLLSDRFSAERPKGSFSTLEIQRTEQGDSAMYLCASSLTSGIRETQYFGPGTRLLVL.

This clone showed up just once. CDR3 in DNA: TGCGCCAGCAGCCCCGTCCTTATCCAGGGGACAACCGGGGAGCTGTTTTTT. It translates to CASSPVLIQGTTGELFF. This chain joins TRBV5-1 and TRBJ2-2, with D possibly TRBD1 on 6 matching bases. The V end was cut by 4 bases, the J end by 5 bases, with 21 bases between. This CDR3 spans 17 amino acids. Germline CDR1 is SGHRS and CDR2 is YFSETQ.